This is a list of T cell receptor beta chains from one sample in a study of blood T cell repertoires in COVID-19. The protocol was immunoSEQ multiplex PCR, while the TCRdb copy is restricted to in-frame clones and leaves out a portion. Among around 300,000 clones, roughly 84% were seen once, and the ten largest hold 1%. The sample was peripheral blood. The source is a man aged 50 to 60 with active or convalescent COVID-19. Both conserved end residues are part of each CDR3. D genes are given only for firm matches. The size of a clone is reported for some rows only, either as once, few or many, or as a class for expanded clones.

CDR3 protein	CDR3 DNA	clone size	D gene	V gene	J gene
CASSFGSNTGELFF	TGCGCCAGCAGCTTCGGTTCGAACACCGGGGAGCTGTTTTTT	NA	NA	TRBV5-1	TRBJ2-2
CASSRQGNQPQHF	TGTGCCAGTAGCCGACAGGGTAATCAGCCCCAGCATTTT	NA	TRBD1	TRBV19	TRBJ1-5
CASSAYGGGNQPQHF	TGTGCCAGCAGTGCCTACGGGGGAGGCAATCAGCCCCAGCATTTT	NA	NA	TRBV28	TRBJ1-5
CASSGGTANTGELFF	TGCGCCAGCAGCGGCGGGACAGCGAACACCGGGGAGCTGTTTTTT	NA	NA	TRBV5-1	TRBJ2-2
CASSESQGAFYEQYF	TGTGCCAGCAGTGAATCCCAGGGGGCCTTTTACGAGCAGTACTTC	NA	TRBD1	TRBV2	TRBJ2-7
CSAGTGFEQYF	TGCAGTGCGGGGACAGGGTTCGAGCAGTACTTC	NA	TRBD1	TRBV20-1	TRBJ2-7
CASSISGASYNEQFF	TGTGCCAGTAGTATAAGCGGGGCGTCCTACAATGAGCAGTTCTTC	NA	TRBD2	TRBV19	TRBJ2-1
CASSFGGGLYEQYF	TGTGCCAGCAGCTTTGGGGGAGGACTCTACGAGCAGTACTTC	NA	NA	TRBV7-3	TRBJ2-7
CASSRGGADGYTF	TGTGCCAGCAGCCGTGGGGGGGCAGATGGCTACACCTTC	NA	NA	TRBV7-9	TRBJ1-2
CASSPDRGWVNTEAFF	TGTGCCAGCAGCCCGGACAGGGGGTGGGTGAACACTGAAGCTTTCTTT	NA	TRBD1	TRBV7-3	TRBJ1-1
CASRGHLTGELFF	TGTGCCAGCAGGGGACACCTCACCGGGGAGCTGTTTTTT	NA	NA	TRBV6-6	TRBJ2-2
CASSLAKEGGNIQYF	TGTGCCAGTAGTTTAGCCAAGGAGGGGGGGAACATTCAGTACTTC	NA	NA	TRBV19	TRBJ2-4
CASSKDRGGYGYTF	TGTGCCAGCAGCAAGGACAGGGGAGGCTATGGCTACACCTTC	NA	TRBD1	TRBV5-6	TRBJ1-2
CATSREISYEQYF	TGTGCCACCAGCAGAGAAATATCCTACGAGCAGTACTTC	NA	NA	TRBV15	TRBJ2-7
CASSPQGANTEAFF	TGTGCCAGCTCACCACAGGGAGCGAACACTGAAGCTTTCTTT	NA	NA	TRBV18	TRBJ1-1
CASSGGQGLQPQHF	TGTGCCAGCAGCGGGGGACAGGGACTTCAGCCCCAGCATTTT	few	TRBD1	TRBV7-2	TRBJ1-5
CASSLNEGTEAFF	TGTGCCAGCAGTTTAAATGAGGGCACTGAAGCTTTCTTT	NA	NA	TRBV12-3/TRBV12-4	TRBJ1-1
CASGEAGGQNEAFF	TGTGCCAGCGGAGAGGCGGGGGGTCAAAATGAAGCTTTCTTT	NA	NA	TRBV7-9	TRBJ1-1